Only a few counts were recorded for the clone carrying this T cell receptor beta chain. A single record per CDR3 protein comes from TCRdb applying MiXCR to the 5' RACE reads. The sample comprises around 530,000 distinct CDR3 sequences, roughly a fifth of which are singletons, and about 8.7% rests with the top ten. The source of the sample is a study of T-cell memory formation after mild COVID-19. CDR1 DFQATT and CDR2 SNEGSKA come from the germline V gene (reference sequence). This CDR3 spans 16 amino acids. The V and J ends lost 0 bases and 5 bases, in that order; junction bases with no gene match: 11.

Sequenced material: PBMCs or a T cell subset sorted from them (not recorded which). The chain combines TRBV20-1 with TRBJ2-5, with 8 bases matching TRBD1. The clonotype was recovered from an adult woman who had mild COVID-19 (a few samples of this study predate the infection). Cell type and time point are not known. The CDR3 coding sequence is TGCAGTGCTAGAGACCTCGCACGGACAGGGATGGAGACCCAGTACTTC. Its translation: CSARDLARTGMETQYF.